This TCR beta chain is drawn from a study of blood T cell repertoires in COVID-19. Produced via immunoSEQ multiplex PCR; TCRdb's table is partial and in-frame only. The table records about 150,000 clones, about 80% of them present only once. The CDR3 is 15 residues long. CDR1 is LGHNA and CDR2 is YNFKEQ in the germline V gene. V lost 1 base and J lost 2; bases outside the gene matches: 3. This receptor was identified in a man aged 60 to 75 with acute or convalescent COVID-19. The sequencing sample was made of peripheral blood. The rearrangement joins TRBV4-2 to TRBJ2-7; 9 positions match TRBD1. The CDR3: CASSQVTGGAYEQYF. CDR3 in DNA: TGTGCCAGCAGCCAAGTGACAGGGGGGGCCTACGAGCAGTACTTC.